The source of this T cell receptor (beta chain) is a study of T cells in Graves' hyperthyroidism and ophthalmopathy (dated by TCRdb to about 2019). Regarding the complete study: Peripheral blood samples were taken at initial diagnosis, before any treatment was given. TCR V-J signatures able to tell the groups apart were searched for in a discovery cohort of 95 to 100 patients, of whom over 40 had Graves' ophthalmopathy and some 60 had stable Graves' hyperthyroidism. Prospective prediction of ophthalmopathy was tested in an independent validation cohort of approximately 19 hyperthyroidism patients and 15 to 17 patients who later progressed to ophthalmopathy. The 75 to 100 discovery patients were divided at random into training and test sets in a 7:3 ratio. Thyroid tissue and blood T-cell repertoires from more than 5 Graves' hyperthyroidism patients were also compared in the study. Once sampling was done, hyperthyroidism patients were given methimazole at a starting dose of 30 mg daily, whereas ophthalmopathy patients were given high-dose intravenous methylprednisolone. The paper reports TCR Vbeta CDR3 sequencing of roughly 140 peripheral blood samples: over 40 ophthalmopathy, roughly 74 hyperthyroidism and around 17 progressor patients.

This clonotype was observed a handful of times. It has no known antigen specificity. The record has no base qualities; no much larger clone is one base away. The TCR beta CDR3 regions were amplified from RNA transcripts. The TCR CDR3 was subjected to a first round of RT-PCR using the HTBI primer set and the Qiagen OneStep RT-PCR kit. A second multiplex PCR round built the libraries, followed by size selection and purification. Libraries were sequenced paired-end with 100 bp reads on an Illumina HiSeq2000. In the source study's methods: SOAPnuke was used to process the raw data, throwing out any read that contained adapters or uncalled bases, had a mean Phred below 15, or lacked an exact constant-primer or identifier match. High-quality paired reads were merged with COPE v1.2.5, and unique nucleotide sequences were defined as clonotypes. Clonotypes were aligned to IMGT TRBV, TRBD and TRBJ reference segments using MiTCR v1.1. Analysis was restricted to V-J combinations with a frequency above 0.0001, which covered over 98% of repertoires. A TCS score was defined as the ratio of F50 (clonal expansion) to E x V (chaos), with BLOSUM62-based TCRdist applied between CDR3 peptides within each V-J. Welch's t-statistics and random forest reduced around 550 V-J features to 10 to 15, which were used in a naive Bayes classifier (R e1071). TCRdb ran its own pipeline on the public reads, namely fastp trimming at Q25 and MiXCR clone calling, and kept in-frame beta chains. Each CDR3 protein appears once, grouped with its most common genes and DNA. What appears here as the V and J calls and clone size reflects TCRdb's work, not the paper's. Here the sample has hundreds of thousands of distinct CDR3 sequences; 22% occur a single time. Of the sample, under 65% falls within the top ten clones.

From the cysteine through the phenylalanine, the CDR3 covers 14 amino acids. Just CDR3 DNA is preserved here, 42 bases in frame from base 1. CDR1 and CDR2 (LNHDA, SQIVND) derive from the germline V gene (reference sequence). For this chain, trimming is 7 bases at the V end and 2 bases at the J end, and the number of junction bases without a gene match is 7. Summary of the overall study and its limitations: Most expanded thyroid clonotypes (frequency above 0.001) were also detected in blood, a finding suggesting that blood repertoires may reflect thyroid immune responses. In cross-validation, a model built on a 13 V-J signature told ophthalmopathy apart from stable hyperthyroidism with about 90% sensitivity and 81% to 82% specificity, and in testing the same model reached 80%/75%. Sample size was not statistically predetermined, and investigators were not blinded to group allocation. During validation, the model predicted progression to ophthalmopathy a median of about 6.5 months ahead of onset, with around 71% sensitivity and 72.22% specificity.

In the ophthalmopathy patients, disease was moderately to severely active, with a Clinical Activity Score of 3 or more, a NOSPECS grade of 4 or more, and a duration of less than 3 months. Patients with uncontrolled infections, other autoimmune diseases, pregnancy or lactation were excluded. Diagnoses were based on clinical symptoms, serum thyroxine and TRAb, thyroid ultrasound and orbital computed tomography. Ficoll-Paque density gradient centrifugation was used to isolate PBMCs from about 9.4 ml of fresh peripheral blood. Total RNA was extracted with Trizol reagent, and quality was checked on an Agilent 2100 Bioanalyzer.

Sequenced sample: blood. This receptor was obtained from a man aged 25 to 40 with Graves' ophthalmopathy. The sequence is built from TRBV19 and TRBJ1-2; the central 7 bases match TRBD1. The CDR3 has the sequence CASKGEGGNYGYTF. Here is the DNA: TGTGCCAGTAAAGGGGAAGGGGGCAACTATGGCTACACCTTC. Where the CDR3 stops, the reference TRBV19 and TRBJ1-2 genes take over; the full variable domain is DGGITQSPKYLFRKEGQNVTLSCEQNLNHDAMYWYRQDPGQGLRLIYYSQIVNDFQKGDIAEGYSVSREKKESFPLTVTSAQKNPTAFYLCASKGEGGNYGYTFGSGTRLTVV.